The source of this T cell receptor beta chain is a study of radiation and T cells in renal cell carcinoma. The assay was immunoSEQ multiplex PCR, and TCRdb's table has in-frame clones only and misses some. The sample yields 60,000 or so clones, around 80% seen once. Trimming took 0 bases from V and 2 from J, leaving 12 bases between them. Germline V gene data show CDR1 as SGHDT and CDR2 as YYEEEE. The CDR3 covers 16 residues. The time point was: blood 4 weeks post-SBRT, at nephrectomy. The treatment here: 15 Gy SBRT to primary tumor, nephrectomy 4 weeks later. Sequencing was performed on blood, taken from a patient whose treatment included radiotherapy and nephrectomy. The receptor comes from a man in his 60s with renal cell carcinoma. V and J are TRBV5-6 and TRBJ1-5, with a weak D call TRBD1 (6 bases). CDR3 coding DNA: TGTGCCAGCAGCTTGGGGACAGTTACGCGCAATCAGCCCCAGCATTTT. This translates into CASSLGTVTRNQPQHF.